The sequence of this TCR beta chain was determined in a study of shared clonotypes between healthy human individuals. Naive CD8 cells, CD45RO-negative and positively selected for CCR7, excluded terminally differentiated effector memory CD45RA+ cells. Healthy HIV-negative adults with no recent acute infections or vaccinations were recruited as donors. Note on this clone: Its target is unknown. The sample has other DNA sequences that encode this CDR3 too.

General study results and limits: Non-shared clonotypes displayed generation probabilities falling below those of clonotypes present in all four donors.

Repertoires were generated with immunoSEQ multiplex PCR, while TCRdb's copy carries only in-frame clones and drops some. There are around 1,900,000 clones in the sample; around 93% occur only once, and around 1.7% lies in the top ten. The germline V gene has CDR1 LNHDA and CDR2 SQIVND (reference sequence). The CDR3 is 15 residues long. V gave up 3 bases and J gave up 1 base, with 10 bases separating them. The V call is TRBV19, the J call TRBJ1-3; a possible D gene is TRBD1 (5 bases). The material sequenced was naive CD8+ T cells from PBMCs. The clonotype originates from a man aged 18 to 35 in good health. Some clones in this sample may be carry-over from other donors' samples. For the CDR3, the DNA is TGTGCCAGTAGTATTGGGGCTTTTTCTGGAAACACCATATATTTT. This gives the protein CASSIGAFSGNTIYF.